This T cell receptor beta chain stems from a study of blood T cell repertoires in COVID-19. As for the study in general: From the United States, Italy and Spain came samples of acute and convalescent COVID-19. T cells, B-cell-depleted T cells, or PBMCs supplied cDNA or gDNA.

The ends were cut back, 3 bases at V and 4 bases at J, with 17 bases in the middle. Germline assignment: CDR1 SGDLS and CDR2 YYNGEE. The CDR3 is 16 residues long. As handled by the study authors: Nucleated cell counts were estimated from reference gene primer amplification. The protocol was immunoSEQ multiplex PCR, while the TCRdb copy is restricted to in-frame clones and leaves out a portion. Clonal size and the V and J genes are those of that table, whereas D and trimming came from the DNA. This sample has about 180,000 clones, with about 88% found just once. V gene TRBV9 combines with J gene TRBJ2-1, with a possible D match to TRBD2 (6 bases). Specimen: peripheral blood. This TCR derives from a woman in her 30s with active or convalescent COVID-19. CDR3 DNA: TGTGCCAGCAGCGCGGGGGAATCCAATGCTTACAATGAGCAGTTCTTC. Its translation is CASSAGESNAYNEQFF. Full variable domain (missing parts from reference TRBV9 and TRBJ2-1): DSGVTQTPKHLITATGQRVTLRCSPRSGDLSVYWYQQSLDQGLQFLIQYYNGEERAKGNILERFSAQQFPDLHSELNLSSLELGDSALYFCASSAGESNAYNEQFFGPGTRLTVL.